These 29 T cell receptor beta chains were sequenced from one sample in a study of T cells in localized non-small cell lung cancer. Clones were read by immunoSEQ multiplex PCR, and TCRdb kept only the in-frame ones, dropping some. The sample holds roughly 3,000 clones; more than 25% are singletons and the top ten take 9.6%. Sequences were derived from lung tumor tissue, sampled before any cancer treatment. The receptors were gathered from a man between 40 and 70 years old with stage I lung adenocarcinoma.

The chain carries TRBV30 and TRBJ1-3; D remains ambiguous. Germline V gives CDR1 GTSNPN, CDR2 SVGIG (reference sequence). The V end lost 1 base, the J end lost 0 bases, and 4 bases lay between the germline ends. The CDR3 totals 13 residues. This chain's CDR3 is CAWSATSGNTIYF. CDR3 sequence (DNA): TGTGCCTGGAGTGCCACCTCTGGAAACACCATATATTTT.

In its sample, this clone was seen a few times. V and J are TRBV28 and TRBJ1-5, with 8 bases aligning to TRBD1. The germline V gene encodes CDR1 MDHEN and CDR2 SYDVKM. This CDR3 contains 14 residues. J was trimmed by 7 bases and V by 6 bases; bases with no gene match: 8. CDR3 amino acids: CASSLGQGIQPQHF. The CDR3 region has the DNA TGTGCCAGCAGCCTCGGACAGGGTATCCAGCCCCAGCATTTT.

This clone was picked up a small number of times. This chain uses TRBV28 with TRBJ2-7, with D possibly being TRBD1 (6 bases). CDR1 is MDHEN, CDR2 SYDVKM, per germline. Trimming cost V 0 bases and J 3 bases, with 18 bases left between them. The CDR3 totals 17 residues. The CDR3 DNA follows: TGTGCCAGCAGTTTATGGGGGACAACAAAGAAAGTCTACGAGCAGTACTTC. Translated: CASSLWGTTKKVYEQYF. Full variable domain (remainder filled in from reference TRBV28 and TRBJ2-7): DVKVTQSSRYLVKRTGEKVFLECVQDMDHENMFWYRQDPGLGLRLIYFSYDVKMKEKGDIPEGYSVSREKKERFSLILESASTNQTSMYLCASSLWGTTKKVYEQYFGPGTRLTVT.

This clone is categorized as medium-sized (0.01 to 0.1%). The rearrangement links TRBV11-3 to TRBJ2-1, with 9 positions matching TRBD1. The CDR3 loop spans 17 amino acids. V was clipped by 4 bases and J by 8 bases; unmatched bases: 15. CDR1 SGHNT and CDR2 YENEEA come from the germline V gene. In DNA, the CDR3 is TGTGCCAGCAGCTCCCGGGGAGGGGACAGGGCTATCGATGAGCAGTTCTTC. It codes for CASSSRGGDRAIDEQFF. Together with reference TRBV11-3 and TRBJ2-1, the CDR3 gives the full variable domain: EAGVVQSPRYKIIEKKQPVAFWCNPISGHNTLYWYLQNLGQGPELLIRYENEEAVDDSQLPKDRFSAERLKGVDSTLKIQPAELGDSAVYLCASSSRGGDRAIDEQFFGPGTRLTVL.

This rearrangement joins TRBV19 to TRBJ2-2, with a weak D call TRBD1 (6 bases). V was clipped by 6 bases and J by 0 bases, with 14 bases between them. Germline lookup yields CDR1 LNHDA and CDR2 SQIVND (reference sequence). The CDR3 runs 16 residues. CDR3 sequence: CASSNYRDTNTGELFF. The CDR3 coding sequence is TGTGCCAGTAGCAATTACAGGGACACGAACACCGGGGAGCTGTTTTTT.

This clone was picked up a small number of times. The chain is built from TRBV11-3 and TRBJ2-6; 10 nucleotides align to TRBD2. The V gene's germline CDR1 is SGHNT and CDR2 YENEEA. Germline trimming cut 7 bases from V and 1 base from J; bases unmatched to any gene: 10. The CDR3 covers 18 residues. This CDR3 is CASTKRGGLLSGANVLTF. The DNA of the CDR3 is TGTGCCAGCACGAAGCGGGGGGGCCTTCTTTCTGGGGCCAACGTCCTGACTTTC.

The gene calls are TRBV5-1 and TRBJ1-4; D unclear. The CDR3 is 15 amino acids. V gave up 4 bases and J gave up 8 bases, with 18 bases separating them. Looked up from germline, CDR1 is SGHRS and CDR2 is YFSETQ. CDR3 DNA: TGCGCCAGCAGCCAAGGCACCTCCCGCCGGGAAAAACTGTTTTTT. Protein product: CASSQGTSRREKLFF.

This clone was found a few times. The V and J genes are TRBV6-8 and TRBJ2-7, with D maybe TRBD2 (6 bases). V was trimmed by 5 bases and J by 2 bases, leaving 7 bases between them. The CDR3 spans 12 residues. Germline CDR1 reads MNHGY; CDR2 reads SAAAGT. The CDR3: CASSGGPYEQYF. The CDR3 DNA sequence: TGTGCCAGCAGTGGAGGGCCCTACGAGCAGTACTTC.

CDR3: CASSQVDSNYGYTF. CDR3 nucleotide sequence: TGTGCCAGCAGCCAAGTGGACAGCAACTATGGCTACACCTTC. The genes are TRBV11-3 and TRBJ1-2, with D tentatively TRBD1 (6 bases). Per germline, CDR1 SGHNT and CDR2 YENEEA. The CDR3 runs to 14 residues. Trimming took off 5 bases at V and 2 bases at J, with 12 bases between the two ends.

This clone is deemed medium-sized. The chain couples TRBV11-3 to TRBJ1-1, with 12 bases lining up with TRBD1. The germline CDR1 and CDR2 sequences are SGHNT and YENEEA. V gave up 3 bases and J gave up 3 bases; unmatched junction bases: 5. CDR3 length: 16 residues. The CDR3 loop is CASSLGQGARDTEAFF. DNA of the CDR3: TGTGCCAGCAGCTTGGGACAGGGGGCGCGGGACACTGAAGCTTTCTTT.

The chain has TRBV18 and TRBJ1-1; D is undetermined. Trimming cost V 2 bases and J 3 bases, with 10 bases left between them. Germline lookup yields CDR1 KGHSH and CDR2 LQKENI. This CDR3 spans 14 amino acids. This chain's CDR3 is CASSPGVQYTEAFF. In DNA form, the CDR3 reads TGTGCCAGCTCACCAGGAGTACAGTACACTGAAGCTTTCTTT.

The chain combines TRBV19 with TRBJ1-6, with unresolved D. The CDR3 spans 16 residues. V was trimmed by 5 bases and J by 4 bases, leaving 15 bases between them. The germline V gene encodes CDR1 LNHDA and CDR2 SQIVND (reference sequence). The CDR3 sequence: CASSASSGGYNSPLHF. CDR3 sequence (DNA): TGTGCCAGTAGTGCCTCTTCAGGAGGGTATAATTCACCCCTCCACTTT.

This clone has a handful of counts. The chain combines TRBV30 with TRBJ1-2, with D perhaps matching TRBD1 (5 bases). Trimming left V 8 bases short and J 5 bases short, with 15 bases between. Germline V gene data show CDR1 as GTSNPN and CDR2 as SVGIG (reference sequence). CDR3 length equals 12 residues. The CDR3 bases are TGTGCCAACCAAGGGTGGGGGTATGGCTACACCTTC. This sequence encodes CANQGWGYGYTF.

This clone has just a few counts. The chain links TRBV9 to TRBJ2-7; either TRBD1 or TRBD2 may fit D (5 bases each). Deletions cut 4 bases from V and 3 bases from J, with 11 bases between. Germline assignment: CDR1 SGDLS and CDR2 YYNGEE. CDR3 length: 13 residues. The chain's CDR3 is CASSQGAIYEQYF. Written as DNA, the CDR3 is TGTGCCAGCAGCCAGGGAGCCATCTACGAGCAGTACTTC.

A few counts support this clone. This chain's CDR3 is CSVGRPPRDEQYF. In nucleotides, the CDR3 is TGCAGCGTTGGCCGCCCTCCCCGGGACGAGCAGTACTTC. The V and J genes are TRBV29-1 and TRBJ2-7; no definite D call. V lost 4 bases and J lost 5, with 15 bases in between. In germline, CDR1 is SQVTM, CDR2 ANQGSEA. This CDR3 spans 13 amino acids.

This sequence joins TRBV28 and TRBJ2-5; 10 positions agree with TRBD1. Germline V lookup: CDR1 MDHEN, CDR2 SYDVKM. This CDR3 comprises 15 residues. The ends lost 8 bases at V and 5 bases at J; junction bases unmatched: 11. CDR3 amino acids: CASRLTGGGGETQYF. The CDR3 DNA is TGTGCCAGCCGCTTGACAGGGGGCGGCGGGGAGACCCAGTACTTC.

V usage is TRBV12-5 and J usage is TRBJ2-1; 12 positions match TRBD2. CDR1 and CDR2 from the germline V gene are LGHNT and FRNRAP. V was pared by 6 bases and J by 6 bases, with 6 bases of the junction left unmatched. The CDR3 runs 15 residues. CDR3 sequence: CASGILAGGLNEQFF. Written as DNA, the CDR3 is TGTGCTAGTGGCATACTAGCGGGGGGCCTCAATGAGCAGTTCTTC.

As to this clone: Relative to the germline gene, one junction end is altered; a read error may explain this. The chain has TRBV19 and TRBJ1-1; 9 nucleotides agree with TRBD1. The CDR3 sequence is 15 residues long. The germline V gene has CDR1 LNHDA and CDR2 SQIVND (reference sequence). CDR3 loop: CASSIGGTGNPEAFF. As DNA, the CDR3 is TGTGCCAGTAGTATAGGGGGGACAGGGAACCCTGAAGCTTTCTTT.

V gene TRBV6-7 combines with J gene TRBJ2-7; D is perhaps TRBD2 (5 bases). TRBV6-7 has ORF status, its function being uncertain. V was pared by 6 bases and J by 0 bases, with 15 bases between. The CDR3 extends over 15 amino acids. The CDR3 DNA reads TGTGCCAGCAGACAAAGTCGGGGAACCTCCTACGAGCAGTACTTC. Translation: CASRQSRGTSYEQYF.

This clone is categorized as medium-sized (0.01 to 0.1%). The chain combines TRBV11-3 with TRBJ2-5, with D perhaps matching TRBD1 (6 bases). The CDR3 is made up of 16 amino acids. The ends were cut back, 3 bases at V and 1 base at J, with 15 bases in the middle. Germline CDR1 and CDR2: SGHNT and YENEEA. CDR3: CASSLVGQPSQETQYF. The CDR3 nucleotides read TGTGCCAGCAGCTTGGTTGGACAGCCGTCCCAAGAGACCCAGTACTTC. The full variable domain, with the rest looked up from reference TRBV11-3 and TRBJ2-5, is EAGVVQSPRYKIIEKKQPVAFWCNPISGHNTLYWYLQNLGQGPELLIRYENEEAVDDSQLPKDRFSAERLKGVDSTLKIQPAELGDSAVYLCASSLVGQPSQETQYFGPGTRLLVL.

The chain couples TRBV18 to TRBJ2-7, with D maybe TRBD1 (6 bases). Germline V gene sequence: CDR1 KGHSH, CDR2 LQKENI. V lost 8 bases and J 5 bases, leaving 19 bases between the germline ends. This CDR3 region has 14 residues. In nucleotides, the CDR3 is TGTGCCAGCAGACGAGGAAGGGACACCCACGAGCAGTACTTC. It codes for CASRRGRDTHEQYF.

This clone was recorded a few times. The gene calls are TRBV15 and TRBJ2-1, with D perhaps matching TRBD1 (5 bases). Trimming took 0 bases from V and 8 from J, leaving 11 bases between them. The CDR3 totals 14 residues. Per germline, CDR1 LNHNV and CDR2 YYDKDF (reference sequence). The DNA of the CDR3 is TGTGCCACCAGCAGAGATTTGCAGGGTGATGAGCAGTTCTTC. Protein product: CATSRDLQGDEQFF.

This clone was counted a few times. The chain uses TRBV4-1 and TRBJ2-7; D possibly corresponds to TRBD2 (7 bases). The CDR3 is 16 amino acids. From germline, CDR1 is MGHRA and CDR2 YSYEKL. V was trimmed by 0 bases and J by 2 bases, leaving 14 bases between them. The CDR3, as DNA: TGCGCCAGCAGCCAAGATCTAGGGGGGGCGGCCTACGAGCAGTACTTC. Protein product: CASSQDLGGAAYEQYF.

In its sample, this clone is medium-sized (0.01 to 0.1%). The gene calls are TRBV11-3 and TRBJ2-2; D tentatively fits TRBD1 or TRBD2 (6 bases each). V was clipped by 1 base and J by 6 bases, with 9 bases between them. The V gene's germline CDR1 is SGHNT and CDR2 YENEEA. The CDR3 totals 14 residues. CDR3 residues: CASSLVEGAGELFF. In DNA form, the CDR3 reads TGTGCCAGCAGCTTAGTGGAGGGGGCCGGGGAGCTGTTTTTT. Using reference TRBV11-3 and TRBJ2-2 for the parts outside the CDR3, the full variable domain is EAGVVQSPRYKIIEKKQPVAFWCNPISGHNTLYWYLQNLGQGPELLIRYENEEAVDDSQLPKDRFSAERLKGVDSTLKIQPAELGDSAVYLCASSLVEGAGELFFGEGSRLTVL.

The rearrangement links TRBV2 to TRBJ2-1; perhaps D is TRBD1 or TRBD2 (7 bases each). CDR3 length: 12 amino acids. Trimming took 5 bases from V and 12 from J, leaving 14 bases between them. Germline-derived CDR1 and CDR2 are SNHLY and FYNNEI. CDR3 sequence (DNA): TGTGCCAGCAGTAGACAGGGAGGGGGGCAGTTCTTC. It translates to CASSRQGGGQFF.

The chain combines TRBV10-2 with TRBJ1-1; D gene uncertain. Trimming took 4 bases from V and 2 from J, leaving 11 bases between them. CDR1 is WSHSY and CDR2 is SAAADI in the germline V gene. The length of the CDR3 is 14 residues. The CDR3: CASSAGSQNTEAFF. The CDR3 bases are TGCGCCAGCAGTGCAGGCAGCCAAAACACTGAAGCTTTCTTT.

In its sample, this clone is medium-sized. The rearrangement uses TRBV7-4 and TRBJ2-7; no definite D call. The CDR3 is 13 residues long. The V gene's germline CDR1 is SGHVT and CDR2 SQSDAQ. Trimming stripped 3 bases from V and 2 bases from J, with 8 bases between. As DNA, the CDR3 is TGTGCCAGCAGCTTTTTTGACACCTACGAGCAGTACTTC. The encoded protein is CASSFFDTYEQYF.

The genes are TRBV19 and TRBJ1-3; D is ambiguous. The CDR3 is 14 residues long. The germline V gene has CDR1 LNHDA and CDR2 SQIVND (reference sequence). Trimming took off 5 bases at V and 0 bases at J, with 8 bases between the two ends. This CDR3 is CASSRASSGNTIYF. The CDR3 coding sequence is TGTGCCAGTAGTCGTGCGAGCTCTGGAAACACCATATATTTT.

CDR3 bases: TGTGCCAGCAGTCACGGGGCGAGCGGGGTAGAGACCCAGTACTTC. Encoded protein: CASSHGASGVETQYF. The chain recombines TRBV9 with TRBJ2-5, with 7 bases identical to TRBD2. The CDR3 loop spans 15 amino acids. V gave up 5 bases and J gave up 4 bases; unmatched junction bases: 11. Germline CDR1 reads SGDLS; CDR2 reads YYNGEE.